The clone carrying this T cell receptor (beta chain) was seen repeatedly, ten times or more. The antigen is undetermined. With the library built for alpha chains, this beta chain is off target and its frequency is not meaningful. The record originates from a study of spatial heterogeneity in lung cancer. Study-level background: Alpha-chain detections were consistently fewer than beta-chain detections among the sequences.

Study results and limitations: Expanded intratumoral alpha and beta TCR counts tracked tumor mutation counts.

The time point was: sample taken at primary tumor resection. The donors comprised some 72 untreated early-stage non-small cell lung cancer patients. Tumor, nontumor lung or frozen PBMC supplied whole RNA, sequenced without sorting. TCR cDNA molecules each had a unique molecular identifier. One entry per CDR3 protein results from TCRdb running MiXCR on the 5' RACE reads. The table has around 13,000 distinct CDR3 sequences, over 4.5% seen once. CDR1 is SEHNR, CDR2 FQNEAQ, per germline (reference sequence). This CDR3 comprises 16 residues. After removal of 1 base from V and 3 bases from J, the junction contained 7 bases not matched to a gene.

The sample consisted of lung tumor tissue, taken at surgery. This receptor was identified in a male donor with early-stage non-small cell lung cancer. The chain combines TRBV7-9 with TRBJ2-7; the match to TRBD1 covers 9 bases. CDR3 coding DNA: TGTGCCAGCAGCTTAGTGGGGGGACAGGGACTCTACGAGCAGTACTTC. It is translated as CASSLVGGQGLYEQYF.